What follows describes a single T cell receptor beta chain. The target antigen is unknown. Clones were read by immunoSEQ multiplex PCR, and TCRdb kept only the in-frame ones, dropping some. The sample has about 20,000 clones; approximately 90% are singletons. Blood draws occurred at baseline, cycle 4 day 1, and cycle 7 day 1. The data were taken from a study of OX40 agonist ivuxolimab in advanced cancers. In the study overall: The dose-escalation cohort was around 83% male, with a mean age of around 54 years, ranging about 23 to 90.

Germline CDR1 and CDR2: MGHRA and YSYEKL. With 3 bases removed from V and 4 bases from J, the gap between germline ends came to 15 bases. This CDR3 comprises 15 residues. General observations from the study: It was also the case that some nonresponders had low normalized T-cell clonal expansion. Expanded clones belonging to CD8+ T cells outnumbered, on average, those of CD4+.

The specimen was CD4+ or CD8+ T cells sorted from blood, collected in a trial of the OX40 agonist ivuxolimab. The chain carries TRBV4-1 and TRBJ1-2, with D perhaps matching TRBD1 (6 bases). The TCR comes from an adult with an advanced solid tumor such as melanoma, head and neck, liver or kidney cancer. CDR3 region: CASSQGPGGAYGYTF. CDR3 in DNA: TGCGCCAGCAGCCAGGGGCCCGGGGGGGCCTATGGCTACACCTTC.